These T cell receptor beta chains were read from a single sample in a study of blood T cell repertoires in COVID-19. Using immunoSEQ multiplex PCR, the repertoire was profiled, and TCRdb retains in-frame clones only, with some absent. The sample carries 200,000 to 300,000 clones, roughly 80% recorded once. The material sequenced was peripheral blood. The receptors shown here come from a woman older than 75 with acute or convalescent COVID-19. CDR3s include the opening cysteine and the closing phenylalanine or tryptophan. The D gene is left open where the match is weak. A clone size is listed for some rows: how often the clone was seen (once, few, many), or a class if it is expanded.

len | abundance | j_gene | d_gene | v_gene | CDR3nt | CDR3aa
14 | few | TRBJ2-7 | NA | TRBV2 | TGTGCCAGCAGAGAAACCCGCTTAGAACAGTCCGGGTACTTC | CASRETRLEQSGYF
15 | NA | TRBJ2-4 | NA | TRBV11-2 | TGTGCCAGCAGCTTAGTCCCCGGGATCAAAAACATTCAGTACTTC | CASSLVPGIKNIQYF
13 | few | TRBJ2-7 | TRBD1 | TRBV6-6 | TGTGCCAGCAGTTTGGCAGGGGGCTACGAGCAGTACTTC | CASSLAGGYEQYF
12 | NA | TRBJ1-1 | TRBD1 | TRBV12-5 | TGTGCTAGTGGTTTGGACTACAGGGGGGCTTTCTTT | CASGLDYRGAFF
18 | NA | TRBJ2-6 | NA | TRBV4-2 | TGTGCCAGCAGCCAAGATCCTGAGACAAGCTCTGGGGCCAACGTCCTGACTTTC | CASSQDPETSSGANVLTF
13 | NA | TRBJ2-1 | NA | TRBV11-2 | TGTGCCAGCAGCTCCAAGGCGGGGAATGAGCAGTTCTTC | CASSSKAGNEQFF
15 | NA | TRBJ2-5 | TRBD2 | TRBV2 | TGTGCCAGCAGCTTGGGACTAGCGAGACGGGAGACCCAGTACTTC | CASSLGLARRETQYF
13 | NA | TRBJ1-1 | NA | TRBV2 | TGTGCCACCTCAGGGGATGGGAACACTGAAGCTTTCTTT | CATSGDGNTEAFF
13 | NA | TRBJ2-3 | TRBD2 | TRBV5-4 | TGTGCCAGCAGGGGAGGGCCGACAGATACGCAGTATTTT | CASRGGPTDTQYF
16 | NA | TRBJ1-2 | TRBD1 | TRBV7-9 | TGTGCCAGCAGCTTAAAAGTGGCAGGGGGCGAATCTGGCTACACTTTC | CASSLKVAGGESGYTF
16 | NA | TRBJ1-1 | TRBD1 | TRBV4-1 | TGCGCCAGCAGCCAAGCCTCGGACAGGGGGAACACTGAAGCTTTCTTT | CASSQASDRGNTEAFF
17 | NA | TRBJ1-2 | TRBD1 | TRBV5-4 | TGTGCCAGCAGCTTGGCGACGAGGGACAGGGGGGAATATGGCTACACCTTC | CASSLATRDRGEYGYTF
15 | few | TRBJ1-2 | TRBD1 | TRBV18 | TGTGCCAGCTCACGCTCGACAGGGTCTGACTATGGCTACACCTTC | CASSRSTGSDYGYTF
15 | NA | TRBJ1-4 | TRBD1 | TRBV9 | TGTGCCAGCAGCGCCGCAGGGACAGTCGGGGAAAAACTGTTTTTT | CASSAAGTVGEKLFF
16 | NA | TRBJ2-3 | NA | TRBV6-6 | TGTGCCAGCAGTTACCCGAGGGGGACTACGACAGATACGCAGTATTTT | CASSYPRGTTTDTQYF
15 | NA | TRBJ1-2 | TRBD1 | TRBV5-1 | TGCGCCAGCAGCCTGGGGACAGAAATTTGGGCTGGCTACACCTTC | CASSLGTEIWAGYTF
13 | few | TRBJ1-5 | NA | TRBV3-1/TRBV3-2 | TGTGCCAGCAGCCGGGCAGGAGGTCAGCCCCAGCATTTT | CASSRAGGQPQHF
14 | NA | TRBJ2-1 | TRBD2 | TRBV7-3 | TGTGCCAGCAGCTCTACTAGCGACCACAATGAGCAGTTCTTC | CASSSTSDHNEQFF
13 | once | TRBJ2-7 | TRBD1 | TRBV28 | TGTGCCAGCAGTTTACCCACAGGGGGCGAGCAGTACTTC | CASSLPTGGEQYF
12 | NA | TRBJ2-7 | NA | TRBV5-1 | TGCGCCAGCAGCTTTGAGGGGGACGAGCAGTACTTC | CASSFEGDEQYF
17 | NA | TRBJ1-4 | TRBD1 | TRBV28 | TGTGCCAGCAGGCCTTCTTACAGGGGTCCCCCTAATGAAAAACTGTTTTTT | CASRPSYRGPPNEKLFF
15 | once | TRBJ1-4 | TRBD1 | TRBV3-1/TRBV3-2 | TGTGCCAGCAGCGCCAGGGGGCAGGAAAATGAAAAACTGTTTTTT | CASSARGQENEKLFF
17 | NA | TRBJ2-1 | TRBD2 | TRBV19 | TGTGCCAGTAGTTACAGCGGGGGGCTTAGCTCCTACAATGAGCAGTTCTTC | CASSYSGGLSSYNEQFF
13 | NA | TRBJ1-1 | NA | TRBV9 | TGTGCCAGTTCCAGGGTGTTACGCGCTGAAGCTTTCTTT | CASSRVLRAEAFF